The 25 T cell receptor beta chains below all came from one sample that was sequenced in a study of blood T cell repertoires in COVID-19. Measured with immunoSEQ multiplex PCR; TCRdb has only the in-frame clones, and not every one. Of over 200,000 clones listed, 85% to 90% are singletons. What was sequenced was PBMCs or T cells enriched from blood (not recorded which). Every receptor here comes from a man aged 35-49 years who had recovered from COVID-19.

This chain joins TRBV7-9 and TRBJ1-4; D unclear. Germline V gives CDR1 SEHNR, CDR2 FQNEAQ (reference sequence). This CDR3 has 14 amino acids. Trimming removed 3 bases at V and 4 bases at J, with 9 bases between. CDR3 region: CASSFGRSNEKLFF. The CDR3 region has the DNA TGTGCCAGCAGCTTTGGTAGGAGTAATGAAAAACTGTTTTTT.

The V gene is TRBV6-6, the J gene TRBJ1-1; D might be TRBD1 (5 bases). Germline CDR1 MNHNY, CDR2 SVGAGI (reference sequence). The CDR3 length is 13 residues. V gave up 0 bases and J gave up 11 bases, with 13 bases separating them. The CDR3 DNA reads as TGTGCCAGCAGTTACTCCCCTAGGGAGGGGGCTTTCTTT. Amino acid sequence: CASSYSPREGAFF.

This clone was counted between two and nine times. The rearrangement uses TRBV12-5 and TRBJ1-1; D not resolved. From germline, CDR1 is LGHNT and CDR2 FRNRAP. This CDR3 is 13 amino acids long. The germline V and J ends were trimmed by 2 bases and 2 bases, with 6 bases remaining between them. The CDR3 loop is CASGLYTNTEAFF. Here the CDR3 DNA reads TGTGCTAGTGGTTTGTACACAAACACTGAAGCTTTCTTT.

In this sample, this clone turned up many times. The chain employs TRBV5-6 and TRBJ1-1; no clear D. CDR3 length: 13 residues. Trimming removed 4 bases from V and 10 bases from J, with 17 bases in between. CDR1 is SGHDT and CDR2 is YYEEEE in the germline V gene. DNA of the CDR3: TGTGCCAGCAGCCAACTTTTGGGAGGGAGAGCTTTCTTT. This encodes CASSQLLGGRAFF.

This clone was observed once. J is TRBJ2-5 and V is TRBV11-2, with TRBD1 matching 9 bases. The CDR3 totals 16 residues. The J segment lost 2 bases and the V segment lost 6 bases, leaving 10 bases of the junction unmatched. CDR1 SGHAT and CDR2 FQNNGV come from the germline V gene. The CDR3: CASSSPGQGLQETQYF. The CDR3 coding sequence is TGTGCCAGCAGTTCTCCGGGACAGGGCTTACAAGAGACCCAGTACTTC.

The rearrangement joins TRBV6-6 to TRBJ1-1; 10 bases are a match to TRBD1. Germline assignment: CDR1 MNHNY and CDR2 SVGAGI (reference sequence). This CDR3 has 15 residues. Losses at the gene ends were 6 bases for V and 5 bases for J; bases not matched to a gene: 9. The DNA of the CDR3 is TGTGCCAGCAGCCGTTCGGACAGGGGGTTAACTGAAGCTTTCTTT. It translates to CASSRSDRGLTEAFF.

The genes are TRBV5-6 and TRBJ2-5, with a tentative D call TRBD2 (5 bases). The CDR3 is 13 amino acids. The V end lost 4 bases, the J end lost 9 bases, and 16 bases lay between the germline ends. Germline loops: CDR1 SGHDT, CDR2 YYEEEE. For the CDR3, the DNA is TGTGCCAGCAGCCCTGGGCTAGCCCAGGCCCAGTACTTC. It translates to CASSPGLAQAQYF.

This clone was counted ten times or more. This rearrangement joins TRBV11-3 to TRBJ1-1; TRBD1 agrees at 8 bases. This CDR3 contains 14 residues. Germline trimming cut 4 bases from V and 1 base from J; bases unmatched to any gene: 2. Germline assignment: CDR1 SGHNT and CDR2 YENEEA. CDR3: CASSSDRGNTEAFF. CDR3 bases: TGTGCCAGCAGCTCCGACAGGGGGAACACTGAAGCTTTCTTT.

In DNA, the CDR3 is TGCGCCAGCAGTGTAAGCGCCGGGGAGCTGTTTTTT. This gives the protein CASSVSAGELFF. This sequence joins TRBV10-1 and TRBJ2-2; D not resolved. In germline, CDR1 is WNHNN, CDR2 SYGVQD (reference sequence). Trimming took 4 bases from V and 6 from J, leaving 6 bases between them. The CDR3 runs to 12 residues.

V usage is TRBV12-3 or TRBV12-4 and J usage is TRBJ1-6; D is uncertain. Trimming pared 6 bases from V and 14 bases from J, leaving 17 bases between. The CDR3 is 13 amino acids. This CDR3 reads CASRQAPRDALHF. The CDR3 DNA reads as TGTGCCAGCAGACAAGCCCCCCGGGATGCCCTCCACTTT.

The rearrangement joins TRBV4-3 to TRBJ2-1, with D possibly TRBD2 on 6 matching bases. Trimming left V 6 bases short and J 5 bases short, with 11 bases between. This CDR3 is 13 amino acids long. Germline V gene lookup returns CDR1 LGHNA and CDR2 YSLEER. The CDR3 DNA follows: TGCGCCAGCAGTGCTAGCGCAAACAATGAGCAGTTCTTC. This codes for CASSASANNEQFF.

The CDR3: CASSILGTKTSYEQYF. The CDR3 nucleotides are TGTGCCAGCAGCATTCTCGGGACAAAGACATCCTACGAGCAGTACTTC. The chain has TRBV7-9 and TRBJ2-7, with a possible D match to TRBD1 (6 bases). V shed 5 bases and J shed 1 base, with 18 bases lying between them. Germline CDR1 and CDR2: SEHNR and FQNEAQ (reference sequence). CDR3 length: 16 residues.

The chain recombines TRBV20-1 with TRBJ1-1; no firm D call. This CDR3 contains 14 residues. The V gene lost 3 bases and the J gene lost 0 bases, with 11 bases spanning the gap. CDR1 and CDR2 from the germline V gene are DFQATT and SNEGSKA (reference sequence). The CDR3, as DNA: TGCAGTGCTAGTCGCGGAAACATGAACACTGAAGCTTTCTTT. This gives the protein CSASRGNMNTEAFF.

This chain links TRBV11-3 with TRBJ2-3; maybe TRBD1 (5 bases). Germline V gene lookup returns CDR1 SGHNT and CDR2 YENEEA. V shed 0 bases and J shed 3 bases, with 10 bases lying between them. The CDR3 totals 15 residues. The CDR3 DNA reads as TGTGCCAGCAGCTTAGAAGCAGGGCCAACAGATACGCAGTATTTT. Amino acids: CASSLEAGPTDTQYF.

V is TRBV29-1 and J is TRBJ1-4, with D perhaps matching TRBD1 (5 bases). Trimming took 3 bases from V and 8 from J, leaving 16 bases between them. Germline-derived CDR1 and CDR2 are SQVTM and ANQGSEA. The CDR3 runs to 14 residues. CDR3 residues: CSVEGSGVGEKLFF. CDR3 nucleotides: TGCAGCGTTGAGGGTTCGGGGGTAGGCGAAAAACTGTTTTTT.

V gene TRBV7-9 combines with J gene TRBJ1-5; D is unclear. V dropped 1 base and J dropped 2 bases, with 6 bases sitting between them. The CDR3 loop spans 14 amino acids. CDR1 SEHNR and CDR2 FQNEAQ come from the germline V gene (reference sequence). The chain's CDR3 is CASSLGPGNQPQHF. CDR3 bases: TGTGCCAGCAGCTTAGGGCCCGGCAATCAGCCCCAGCATTTT.

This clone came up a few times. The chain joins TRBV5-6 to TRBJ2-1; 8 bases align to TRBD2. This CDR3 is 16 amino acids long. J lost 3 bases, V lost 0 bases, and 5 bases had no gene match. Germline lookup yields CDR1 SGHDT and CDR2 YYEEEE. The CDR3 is CASSLGRGALYNEQFF. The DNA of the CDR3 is TGTGCCAGCAGCTTGGGGCGGGGGGCCCTCTACAATGAGCAGTTCTTC.

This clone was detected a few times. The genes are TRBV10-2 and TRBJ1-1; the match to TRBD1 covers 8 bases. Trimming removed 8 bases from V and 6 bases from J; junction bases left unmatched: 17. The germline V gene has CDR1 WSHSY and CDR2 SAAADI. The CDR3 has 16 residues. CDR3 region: CASGDTGTGRLSEAFF. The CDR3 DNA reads TGCGCCAGCGGGGACACCGGGACAGGACGTTTGTCTGAAGCTTTCTTT.

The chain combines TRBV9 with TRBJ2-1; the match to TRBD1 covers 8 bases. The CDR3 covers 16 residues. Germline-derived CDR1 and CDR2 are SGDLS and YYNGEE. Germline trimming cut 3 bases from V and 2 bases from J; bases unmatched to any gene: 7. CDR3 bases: TGTGCCAGCAGCGGGACGGACAGGGTTACCTACAATGAGCAGTTCTTC. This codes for CASSGTDRVTYNEQFF.

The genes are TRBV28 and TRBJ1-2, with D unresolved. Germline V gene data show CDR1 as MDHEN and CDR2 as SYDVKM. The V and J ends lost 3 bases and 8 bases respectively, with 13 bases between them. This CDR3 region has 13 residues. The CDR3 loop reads CASSLYSSRGYTF. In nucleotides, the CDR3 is TGTGCCAGCAGTTTGTACAGCTCAAGGGGCTACACCTTC.

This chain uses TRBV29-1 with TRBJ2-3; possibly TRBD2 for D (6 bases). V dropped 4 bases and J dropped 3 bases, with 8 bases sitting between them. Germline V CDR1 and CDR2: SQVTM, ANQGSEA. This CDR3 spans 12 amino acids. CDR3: CSVGRGTDTQYF. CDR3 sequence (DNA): TGCAGCGTTGGGAGGGGTACAGATACGCAGTATTTT.

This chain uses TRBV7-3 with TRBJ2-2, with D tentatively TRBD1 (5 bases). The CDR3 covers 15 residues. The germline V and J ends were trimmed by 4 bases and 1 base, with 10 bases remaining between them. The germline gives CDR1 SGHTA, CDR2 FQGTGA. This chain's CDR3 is CASSSSTGNTGELFF. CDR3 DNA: TGTGCCAGCAGCTCCTCTACAGGGAACACCGGGGAGCTGTTTTTT.

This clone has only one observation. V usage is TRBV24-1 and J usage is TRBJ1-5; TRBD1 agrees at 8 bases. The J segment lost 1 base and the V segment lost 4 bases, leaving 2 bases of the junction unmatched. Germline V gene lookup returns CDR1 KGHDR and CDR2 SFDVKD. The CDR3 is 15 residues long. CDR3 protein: CATSDRTGSNQPQHF. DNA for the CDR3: TGTGCCACCAGTGACCGGACAGGGAGCAATCAGCCCCAGCATTTT.

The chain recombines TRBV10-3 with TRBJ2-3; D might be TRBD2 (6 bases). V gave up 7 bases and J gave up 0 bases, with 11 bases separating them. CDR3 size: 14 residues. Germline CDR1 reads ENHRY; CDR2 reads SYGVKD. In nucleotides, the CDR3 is TGTGCCATCAAACTGGGGGGTAGCACAGATACGCAGTATTTT. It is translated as CAIKLGGSTDTQYF.

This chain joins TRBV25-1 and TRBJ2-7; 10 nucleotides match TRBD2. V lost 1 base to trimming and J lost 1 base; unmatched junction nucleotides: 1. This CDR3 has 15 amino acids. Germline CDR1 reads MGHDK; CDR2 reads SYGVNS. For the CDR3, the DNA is TGTGCCAGCAGTGAATTACTAGCGGGGTCCTACGAGCAGTACTTC. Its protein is CASSELLAGSYEQYF.